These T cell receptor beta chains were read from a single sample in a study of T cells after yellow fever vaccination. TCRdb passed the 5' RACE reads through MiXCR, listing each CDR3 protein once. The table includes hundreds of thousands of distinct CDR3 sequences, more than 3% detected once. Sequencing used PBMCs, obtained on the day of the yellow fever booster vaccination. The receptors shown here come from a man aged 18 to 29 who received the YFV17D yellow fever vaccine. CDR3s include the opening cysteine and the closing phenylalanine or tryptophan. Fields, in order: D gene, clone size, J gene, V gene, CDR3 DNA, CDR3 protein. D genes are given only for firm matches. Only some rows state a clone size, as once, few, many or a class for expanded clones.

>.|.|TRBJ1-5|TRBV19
TGTGCCAGTAGTCTCCGGGTCCTCAATCAGCCCCAGCATTTT
CASSLRVLNQPQHF
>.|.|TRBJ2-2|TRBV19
TGTGCCAGCCTGCCGGGACCAACCGGGGAGCTGTTTTTT
CASLPGPTGELFF
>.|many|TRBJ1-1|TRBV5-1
TGCGCCAGCAGCCCCTGGGGGGGGAACACTGAAGCTTTCTTT
CASSPWGGNTEAFF
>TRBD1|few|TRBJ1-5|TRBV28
TGTGCCAGCAGTTTTGGGACAGGGTCCTGGAATCAGCCCCAGCATTTT
CASSFGTGSWNQPQHF
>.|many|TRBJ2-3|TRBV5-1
TGCGCCAGCAGCTTGAGCCAGGGATCAGATACGCAGTATTTT
CASSLSQGSDTQYF
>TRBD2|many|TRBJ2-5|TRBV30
TGTGCCTGGAGTACCTGGACTAGCGGATCACAAGAGACCCAGTACTTC
CAWSTWTSGSQETQYF
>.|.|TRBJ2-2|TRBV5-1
TGCGCCAGCAGCTTGGACACATCAAACACCGGGGAGCTGTTTTTT
CASSLDTSNTGELFF
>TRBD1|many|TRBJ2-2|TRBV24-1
TGTGCCACCAGTGAAGCAGGGGGCGAGAACATCGGGGAGCTGTTTTTT
CATSEAGGENIGELFF
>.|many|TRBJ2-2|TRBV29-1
TGCAGCGTTGATGTTGCGGGGCGGGGCACCGGGGAGCTGTTTTTT
CSVDVAGRGTGELFF
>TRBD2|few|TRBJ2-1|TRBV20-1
TGCAGTGCTAGTGTATTAGCGGGGGTCCGTGAGCAGTTCTTC
CSASVLAGVREQFF
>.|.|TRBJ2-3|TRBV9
TGTGCCAGCAGCGTAGACCCAGGGGCAGATACGCAGTATTTT
CASSVDPGADTQYF
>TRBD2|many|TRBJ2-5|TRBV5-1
TGCGCCAGCAGCGCGGGGGGGCCTGAGACCCAGTACTTC
CASSAGGPETQYF
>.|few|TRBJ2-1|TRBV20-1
TGCAGTGCTAGAGATTATTCGAGGGCCTACAATGAGCAGTTCTTC
CSARDYSRAYNEQFF
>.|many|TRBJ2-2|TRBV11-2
TGTGCCAGCAGAAGCTATTACACCGGGGAGCTGTTTTTT
CASRSYYTGELFF
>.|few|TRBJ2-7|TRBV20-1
TGCAGTGCTAGAGACCGGACCACGGGTGTACTCTACGAGCAGTACTTC
CSARDRTTGVLYEQYF
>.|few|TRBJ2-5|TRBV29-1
TGCAGCGTTGAAGATCTCGGGGGGCGAGAGACCCAGTACTTC
CSVEDLGGRETQYF
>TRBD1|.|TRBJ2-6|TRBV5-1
TGCGCCAGCAGCTTATGGGGACAGGTCTCTGGGGCCAACGTCCTGACTTTC
CASSLWGQVSGANVLTF
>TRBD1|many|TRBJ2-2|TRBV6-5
TGTGCCAGCAGTCGGACAGGGTCCAACACCGGGGAGCTGTTTTTT
CASSRTGSNTGELFF
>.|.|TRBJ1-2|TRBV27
TGTGCCAGCAGTCCTCGCGAGGGGGATGGCTACACCTTC
CASSPREGDGYTF
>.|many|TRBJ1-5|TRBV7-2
TGTGCCAGCAGCCTCTTTGGCAATCAGCCCCAGCATTTT
CASSLFGNQPQHF
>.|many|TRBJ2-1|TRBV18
TGTGCCAGCTCACCAGAAAGGAACGGGCTTGAGCAGTTCTTC
CASSPERNGLEQFF
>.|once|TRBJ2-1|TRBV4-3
TGCGCCAGCAGCCAAGAGGGAAACGGCTACAATGAGCAGCTCTTC
CASSQEGNGYNEQLF
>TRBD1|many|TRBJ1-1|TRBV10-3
TGTGCCATCAGATCCGACAGGGGGGGCACTGAAGCTTTCTTT
CAIRSDRGGTEAFF
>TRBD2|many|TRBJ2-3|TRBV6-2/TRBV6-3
TGTGCCAGCAGTGCCGGGACTAGCGGGGGCAACACAGATACGCAGTATTTT
CASSAGTSGGNTDTQYF
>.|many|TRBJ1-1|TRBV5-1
TGCGCCAGCAGCTGGGGACACCTCGATACTGAAGCTTTCTTT
CASSWGHLDTEAFF
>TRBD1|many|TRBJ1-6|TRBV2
TGTGCCAGCAGAGGGACAGGATCACCCCTCCACTTT
CASRGTGSPLHF
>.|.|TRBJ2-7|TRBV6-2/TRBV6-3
TGTGCCAGCAGTTACGACGGACAGCCCTACGAGCAGTACTTC
CASSYDGQPYEQYF
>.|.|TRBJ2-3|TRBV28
TGTGCCAGCAGTTATCAGAGGGCCAGCACAGATACGCAGTATTTT
CASSYQRASTDTQYF
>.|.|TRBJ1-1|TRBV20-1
TGCAGTGCCCCAAGCCAAGGATTCACTGAAGCTTTCTTT
CSAPSQGFTEAFF
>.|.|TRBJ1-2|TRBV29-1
TGCAGCGTTCGGGTAGGGAGCTATGGCTACACCTTC
CSVRVGSYGYTF
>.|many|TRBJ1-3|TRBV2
TGTGCCAGCAGCCGCGGTGTTTCAGTTCTTTCTGGAAACACCATATATTTT
CASSRGVSVLSGNTIYF
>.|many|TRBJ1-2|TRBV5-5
TGTGCCAGCAGCTTGGCCGGGGTTGTCGGGGAGACCTATGGCTACACCTTC
CASSLAGVVGETYGYTF
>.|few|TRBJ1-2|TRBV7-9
TGTGCCAGCAGCGCCTATTCGGGTGGCTACACCTTC
CASSAYSGGYTF
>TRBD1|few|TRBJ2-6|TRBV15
TGTGCCACCAGCAGAGGAGGGACAGGGGGCCTTGGGGCCAACGTCCTGACTTTC
CATSRGGTGGLGANVLTF
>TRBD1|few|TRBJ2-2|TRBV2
TGTGCCAGCAGAAACAGGGGGAACACCGGGGAGCTGTTTTTT
CASRNRGNTGELFF
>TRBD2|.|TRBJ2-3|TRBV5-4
TGTGCCAGCAGCCCGGGGGGGGCGACAGATACGCAGTATTTT
CASSPGGATDTQYF
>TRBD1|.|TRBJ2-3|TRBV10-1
TGCGCCAGCGGAGAAGACAGGGAACCAGATACGCAGTATTTT
CASGEDREPDTQYF
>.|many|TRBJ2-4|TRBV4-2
TGTGCCAGCAGCCAAGATCAAAGCAAAAACATTCAGTACTTC
CASSQDQSKNIQYF
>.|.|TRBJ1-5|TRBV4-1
TGCGCCAGCAGCCAAGAAGGAATGATGGGAAATCAGCCCCAGCATTTT
CASSQEGMMGNQPQHF
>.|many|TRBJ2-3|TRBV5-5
TGTGCCAGCAGCTCTCGGCTAAGAAGCACAGATACGCAGTATTTT
CASSSRLRSTDTQYF
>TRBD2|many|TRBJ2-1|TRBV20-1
TGCAGTGCTAGTACGGGGGGGCTTGACTATGAGCAGTTCTTC
CSASTGGLDYEQFF
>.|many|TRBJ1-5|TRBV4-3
TGCGCCAGCAGCCAAGATCAGGGGCGGTATCAGCCCCAGCATTTT
CASSQDQGRYQPQHF
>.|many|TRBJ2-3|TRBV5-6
TGTGCCAGCAGCTTGATGATGTCCCATACGCAGTATTTT
CASSLMMSHTQYF
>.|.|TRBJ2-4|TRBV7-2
TGTGCCAGCAGCTGGGACTCCGGACGGGCCAAAAACATTCAGTACTTC
CASSWDSGRAKNIQYF
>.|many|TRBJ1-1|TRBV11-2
TGTGCCAGCAGCTTAGATAGAGGCAAAGCTTTCTTT
CASSLDRGKAFF
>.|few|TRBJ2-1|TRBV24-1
TGTGCCACCAGTGATTTTGGATTAGGGTACAATGAGCAGTTCTTC
CATSDFGLGYNEQFF
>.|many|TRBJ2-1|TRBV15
TGTGCCACCGGGACCGGGGTGAGGAATGAGCAGTTCTTC
CATGTGVRNEQFF
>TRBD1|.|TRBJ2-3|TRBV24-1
TGTGCCACCGGGACAGACACAGATACGCAGTATTTT
CATGTDTDTQYF
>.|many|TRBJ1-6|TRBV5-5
TGTGCCAGCAGCAACTCCTGGGACACTTCACCCCTCCACTTT
CASSNSWDTSPLHF